These T cell receptor beta chains were read from a single sample in a study of T cell responses to AZD1222 COVID-19 vaccine. The data were produced by immunoSEQ multiplex PCR, yet TCRdb's version contains in-frame clones alone and is incomplete. The data contain around 100,000 clones, about 88% of them seen just once; the ten biggest clones take up about 5%. The sample was peripheral blood, taken on day 0 of AZD1222 vaccination. These receptors all stem from an adult in good health. CDR3s include the opening cysteine and the closing phenylalanine or tryptophan. D genes are given only for firm matches. The size of a clone is reported for some rows only, either as once, few or many, or as a class for expanded clones.

CASSYMPGASNQPQHF	TGTGCCAGCAGTTATATGCCGGGGGCGAGCAATCAGCCCCAGCATTTT	.	.	TRBV6-2/TRBV6-3	TRBJ1-5
CASSYVRNSPLHF	TGTGCCAGCAGTTATGTCAGAAATTCACCCCTCCACTTT	.	.	TRBV6-2/TRBV6-3	TRBJ1-6
CASSLGRADTQYF	TGTGCCAGCAGCTTAGGCCGGGCAGATACGCAGTATTTT	.	.	TRBV7-3	TRBJ2-3
CASSLGEGSSYGYTF	TGTGCCAGCAGCTTAGGGGAGGGGAGCAGCTATGGCTACACCTTC	.	.	TRBV7-9	TRBJ1-2
CASSETGTGGLGTQYF	TGTGCCAGCAGCGAAACCGGGACAGGGGGCTTGGGTACGCAGTATTTT	TRBD1	.	TRBV7-3	TRBJ2-3
CASRLGQFSNTEAFF	TGTGCCAGCAGGTTAGGACAGTTTTCGAACACTGAAGCTTTCTTT	.	.	TRBV6-5	TRBJ1-1
CASSPTSPQADGYTF	TGTGCCAGCTCACCGACGTCCCCTCAGGCCGATGGCTACACCTTC	.	.	TRBV18	TRBJ1-2
CATSDGRDTEAFF	TGTGCCACCAGTGATGGGCGAGACACTGAAGCTTTCTTT	.	.	TRBV24-1	TRBJ1-1
CASSLGGDFRGYTF	TGCGCCAGCAGCTTGGGAGGGGACTTTCGTGGCTACACCTTC	.	few	TRBV5-1	TRBJ1-2
CASSLRASDGYTF	TGTGCCAGCAGTTTAAGGGCTTCGGATGGCTACACCTTC	.	.	TRBV28	TRBJ1-2
CASSVDWESGELFF	TGTGCCAGCAGCGTAGATTGGGAGAGCGGGGAGCTGTTTTTT	.	.	TRBV9	TRBJ2-2
CASSRVAGAGVNTEAFF	TGTGCCAGCAGCCGTGTTGCGGGGGCTGGGGTGAACACTGAAGCTTTCTTT	.	.	TRBV9	TRBJ1-1
CASSPGLAGARSSYNEQFF	TGTGCCAGCAGCCCAGGACTAGCGGGAGCCCGTAGCTCCTACAATGAGCAGTTCTTC	TRBD2	.	TRBV11-2	TRBJ2-1
CASSSSINPNQNTEAFF	TGCGCCAGCAGCTCTAGCATAAATCCAAACCAGAACACTGAAGCTTTCTTT	.	.	TRBV5-1	TRBJ1-1
CASSPGLTNQPQHF	TGTGCCAGCAGCCCCGGACTGACGAATCAGCCCCAGCATTTT	.	few	TRBV7-2	TRBJ1-5
CASSLGRDRVGTIYF	TGTGCCAGCAGCCTAGGGCGGGACAGAGTCGGCACCATATATTTT	TRBD1	.	TRBV11-2	TRBJ1-3
CASSPSLDPSYEQYF	TGTGCCAGCAGCCCAAGCCTAGATCCCTCCTACGAGCAGTACTTC	.	.	TRBV5-5	TRBJ2-7
CASTALSDLTDTQYF	TGTGCCAGCACCGCATTGTCGGATCTCACAGATACGCAGTATTTT	.	.	TRBV5-8	TRBJ2-3
CAWNRFNEKLFF	TGTGCCTGGAACAGGTTTAATGAAAAACTGTTTTTT	.	.	TRBV30	TRBJ1-4
CACNRATNTEAFF	TGTGCCTGTAACAGGGCCACGAACACTGAAGCTTTCTTT	.	.	TRBV30	TRBJ1-1
CAISSYGETQYF	TGTGCCATCAGTTCGTATGGGGAGACCCAGTACTTC	.	.	TRBV10-3	TRBJ2-5
CASSDPFFGNNEQFF	TGTGCCAGCAGTGACCCATTCTTTGGCAACAATGAGCAGTTCTTC	.	.	TRBV28	TRBJ2-1
CASSIADGSYEQYF	TGTGCCAGTAGTATAGCGGACGGCTCCTACGAGCAGTACTTC	.	.	TRBV19	TRBJ2-7
CASSRTANYGYTF	TGTGCCAGTAGCCGGACAGCTAACTATGGCTACACCTTC	.	.	TRBV19	TRBJ1-2
CASDGGISNQPQHF	TGTGCCAGCGACGGCGGTATCAGCAATCAGCCCCAGCATTTT	.	.	TRBV28	TRBJ1-5
CASSLLAGGPSGTGELFF	TGTGCCAGCAGCTTGTTAGCGGGAGGGCCTTCGGGCACCGGGGAGCTGTTTTTT	TRBD2	.	TRBV7-2	TRBJ2-2
CASSLGGQSSGNTIYF	TGCGCCAGCAGCCTTGGGGGACAAAGCTCTGGAAACACCATATATTTT	.	.	TRBV5-1	TRBJ1-3
CASSLSLTNEQFF	TGTGCCAGCAGTTTAAGTCTGACGAATGAGCAGTTCTTC	.	.	TRBV12-3/TRBV12-4	TRBJ2-1
CASSVTGDGYTF	TGCGCCAGCAGCGTGACAGGGGACGGCTACACCTTC	TRBD1	few	TRBV5-1	TRBJ1-2
CASSSDRSNTEAFF	TGTGCCAGTAGTAGTGACAGGAGTAACACTGAAGCTTTCTTT	.	.	TRBV19	TRBJ1-1
CASSPQSTVNSPLHF	TGTGCCAGCAGCCCTCAGAGTACAGTCAATTCACCCCTCCACTTT	.	.	TRBV7-9	TRBJ1-6